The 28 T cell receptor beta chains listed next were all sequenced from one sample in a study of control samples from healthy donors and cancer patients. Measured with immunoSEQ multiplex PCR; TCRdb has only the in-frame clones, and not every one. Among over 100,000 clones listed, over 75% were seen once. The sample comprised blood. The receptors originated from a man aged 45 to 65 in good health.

Here the CDR3 reads CASSEDRNTEAFF. The CDR3 nucleotides are TGTGCCAGCAGCGAAGACCGGAACACTGAAGCTTTCTTT. The rearrangement joins TRBV6-4 to TRBJ1-1; D is undetermined. V shed 6 bases and J shed 1 base, with 9 bases lying between them. The CDR3 is 13 amino acids. Germline values: CDR1 MRHNA, CDR2 SNTAGT.

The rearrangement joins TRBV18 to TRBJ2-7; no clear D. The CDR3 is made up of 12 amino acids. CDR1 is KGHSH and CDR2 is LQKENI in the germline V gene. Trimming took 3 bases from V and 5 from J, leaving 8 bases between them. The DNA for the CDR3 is TGTGCCAGCTCACCCGAACGGAACGAGCAGTACTTC. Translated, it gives CASSPERNEQYF.

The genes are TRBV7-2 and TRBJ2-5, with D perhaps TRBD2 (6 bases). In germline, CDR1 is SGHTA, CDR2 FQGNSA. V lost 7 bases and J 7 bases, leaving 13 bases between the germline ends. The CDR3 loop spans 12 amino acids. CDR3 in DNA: TGTGCCAGCACCTCCCCCGGGGGGACCCAGTACTTC. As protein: CASTSPGGTQYF.

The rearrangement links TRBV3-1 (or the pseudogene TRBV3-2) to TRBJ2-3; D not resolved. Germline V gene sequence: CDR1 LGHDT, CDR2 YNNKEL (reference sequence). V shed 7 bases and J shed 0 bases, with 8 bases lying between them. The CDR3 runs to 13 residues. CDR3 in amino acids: CASTRGSTDTQYF. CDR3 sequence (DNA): TGTGCCAGCACCCGAGGTAGCACAGATACGCAGTATTTT.

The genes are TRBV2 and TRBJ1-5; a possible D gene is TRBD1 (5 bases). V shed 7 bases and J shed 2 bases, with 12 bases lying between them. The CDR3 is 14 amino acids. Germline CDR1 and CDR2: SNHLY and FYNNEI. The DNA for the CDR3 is TGTGCCAGCACGGATGGGGACCGCAATCAGCCCCAGCATTTT. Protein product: CASTDGDRNQPQHF. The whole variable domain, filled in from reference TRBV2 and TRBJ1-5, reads EPEVTQTPSHQVTQMGQEVILRCVPISNHLYFYWYRQILGQKVEFLVSFYNNEISEKSEIFDDQFSVERPDGSNFTLKIRSTKLEDSAMYFCASTDGDRNQPQHFGDGTRLSIL.

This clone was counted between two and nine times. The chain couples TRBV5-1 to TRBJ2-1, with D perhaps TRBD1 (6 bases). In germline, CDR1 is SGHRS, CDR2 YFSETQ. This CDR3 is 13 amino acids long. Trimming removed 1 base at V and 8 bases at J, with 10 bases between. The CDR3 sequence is CASSLTRGDEQFF. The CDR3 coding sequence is TGCGCCAGCAGCTTGACCAGGGGAGATGAGCAGTTCTTC.

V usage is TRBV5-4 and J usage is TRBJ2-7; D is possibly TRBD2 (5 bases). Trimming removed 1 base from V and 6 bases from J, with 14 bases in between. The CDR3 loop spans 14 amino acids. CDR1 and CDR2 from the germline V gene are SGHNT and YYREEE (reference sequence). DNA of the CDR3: TGTGCCAGCAGCTTGATGAGCCCTGGGAGCGAGCAGTACTTC. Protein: CASSLMSPGSEQYF. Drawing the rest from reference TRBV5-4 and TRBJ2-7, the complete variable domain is ETGVTQSPTHLIKTRGQQVTLRCSSQSGHNTVSWYQQALGQGPQFIFQYYREEENGRGNFPPRFSGLQFPNYSSELNVNALELDDSALYLCASSLMSPGSEQYFGPGTRLTVT.

CDR3 residues: CASSLGQGAEYF. CDR3 nucleotide sequence: TGTGCCAGCAGCCTCGGACAGGGGGCGGAGTACTTC. The rearrangement joins TRBV3-1 (or the pseudogene TRBV3-2) to TRBJ2-7; 11 nucleotides align to TRBD1. The CDR3 consists of 12 residues. Trimming took 4 bases from V and 11 from J; bases not matched to a gene: 4. Germline values: CDR1 LGHDT, CDR2 YNNKEL (reference sequence).

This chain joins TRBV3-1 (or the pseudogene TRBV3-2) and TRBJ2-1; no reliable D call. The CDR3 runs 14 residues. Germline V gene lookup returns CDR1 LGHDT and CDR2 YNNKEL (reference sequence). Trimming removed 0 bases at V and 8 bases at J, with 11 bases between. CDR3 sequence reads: CASSQDHREDEQFF. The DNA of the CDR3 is TGTGCCAGCAGCCAAGATCACAGAGAAGATGAGCAGTTCTTC.

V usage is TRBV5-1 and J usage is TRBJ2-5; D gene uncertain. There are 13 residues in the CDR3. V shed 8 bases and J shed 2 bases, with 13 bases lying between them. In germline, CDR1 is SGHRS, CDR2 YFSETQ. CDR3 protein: CASNFEGQETQYF. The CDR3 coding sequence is TGCGCCAGTAACTTTGAAGGACAAGAGACCCAGTACTTC.

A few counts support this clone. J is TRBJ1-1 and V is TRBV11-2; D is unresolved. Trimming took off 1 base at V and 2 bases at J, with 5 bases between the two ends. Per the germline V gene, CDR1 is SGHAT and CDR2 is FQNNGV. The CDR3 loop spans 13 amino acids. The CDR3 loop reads CASSLAPNTEAFF. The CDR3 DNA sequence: TGTGCCAGCAGCTTAGCACCAAACACTGAAGCTTTCTTT.

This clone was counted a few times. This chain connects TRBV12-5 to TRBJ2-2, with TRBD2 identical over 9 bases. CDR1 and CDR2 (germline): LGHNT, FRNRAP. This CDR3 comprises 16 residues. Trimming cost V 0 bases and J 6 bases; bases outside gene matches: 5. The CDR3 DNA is TGTGCTAGTGGTTTGGTGGTAGCGGGGGCCCCCGGGGAGCTGTTTTTT. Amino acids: CASGLVVAGAPGELFF.

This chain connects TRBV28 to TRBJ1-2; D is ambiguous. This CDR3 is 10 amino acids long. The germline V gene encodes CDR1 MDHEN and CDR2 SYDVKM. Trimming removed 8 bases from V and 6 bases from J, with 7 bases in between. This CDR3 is CASGIDGYTF. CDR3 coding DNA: TGTGCCAGCGGGATTGATGGCTACACCTTC.

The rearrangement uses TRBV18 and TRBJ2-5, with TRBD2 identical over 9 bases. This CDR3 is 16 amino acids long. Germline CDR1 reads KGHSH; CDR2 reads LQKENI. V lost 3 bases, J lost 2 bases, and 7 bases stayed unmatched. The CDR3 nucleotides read TGTGCCAGCTCACCGTCCCTTAGCGGGGGTCAAGAGACCCAGTACTTC. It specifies CASSPSLSGGQETQYF.

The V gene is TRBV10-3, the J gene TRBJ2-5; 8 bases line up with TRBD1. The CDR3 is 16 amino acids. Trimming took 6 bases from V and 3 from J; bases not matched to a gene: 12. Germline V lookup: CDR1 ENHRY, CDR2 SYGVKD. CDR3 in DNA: TGTGCCATCAGGGACGCCGCCAGGACAGGGAAAGAGACCCAGTACTTC. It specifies CAIRDAARTGKETQYF.

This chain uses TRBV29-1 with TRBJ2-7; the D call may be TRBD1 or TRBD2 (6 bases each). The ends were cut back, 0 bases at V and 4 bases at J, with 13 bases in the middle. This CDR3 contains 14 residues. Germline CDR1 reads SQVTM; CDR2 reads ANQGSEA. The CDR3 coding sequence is TGCAGCGTTGAAGAAGAAGGGGGGAATTACGAGCAGTACTTC. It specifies CSVEEEGGNYEQYF.

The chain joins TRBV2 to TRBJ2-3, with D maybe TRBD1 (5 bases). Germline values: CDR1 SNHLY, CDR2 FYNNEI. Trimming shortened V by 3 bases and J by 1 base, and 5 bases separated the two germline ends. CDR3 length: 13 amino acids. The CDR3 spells CASSDRGTDTQYF. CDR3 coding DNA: TGTGCCAGCAGTGACAGGGGCACAGATACGCAGTATTTT.

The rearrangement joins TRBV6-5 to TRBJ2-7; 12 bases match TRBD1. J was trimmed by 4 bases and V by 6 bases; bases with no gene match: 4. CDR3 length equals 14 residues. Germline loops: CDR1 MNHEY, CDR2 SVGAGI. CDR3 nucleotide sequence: TGTGCCAGCAGCCCGGGACAGGGGGCTTACGAGCAGTACTTC. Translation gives CASSPGQGAYEQYF.

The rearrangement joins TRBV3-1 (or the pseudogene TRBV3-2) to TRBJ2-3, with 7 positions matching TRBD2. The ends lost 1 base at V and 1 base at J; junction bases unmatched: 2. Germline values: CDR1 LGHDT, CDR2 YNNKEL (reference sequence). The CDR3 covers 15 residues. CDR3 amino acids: CASSQAGGRTDTQYF. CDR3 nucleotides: TGTGCCAGCAGCCAAGCGGGGGGACGCACAGATACGCAGTATTTT.

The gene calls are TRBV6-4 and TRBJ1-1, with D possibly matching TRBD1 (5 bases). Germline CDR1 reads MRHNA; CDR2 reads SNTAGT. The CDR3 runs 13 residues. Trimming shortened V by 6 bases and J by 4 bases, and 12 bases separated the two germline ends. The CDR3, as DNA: TGTGCCAGCAGAGAAGGAAGGGGCACTGAAGCTTTCTTT. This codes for CASREGRGTEAFF.

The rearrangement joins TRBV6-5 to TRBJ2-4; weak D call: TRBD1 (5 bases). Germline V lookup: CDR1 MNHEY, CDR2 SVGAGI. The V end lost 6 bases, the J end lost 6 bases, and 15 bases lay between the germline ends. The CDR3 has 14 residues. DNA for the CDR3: TGTGCCAGCAGCCAGCCGGGTCAGGGAAACATTCAGTACTTC. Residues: CASSQPGQGNIQYF.

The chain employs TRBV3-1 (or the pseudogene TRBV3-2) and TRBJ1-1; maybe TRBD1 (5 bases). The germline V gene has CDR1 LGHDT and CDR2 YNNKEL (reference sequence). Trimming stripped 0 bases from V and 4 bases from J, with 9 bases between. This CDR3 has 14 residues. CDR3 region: CASSQEGGVTEAFF. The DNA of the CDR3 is TGTGCCAGCAGCCAAGAGGGAGGGGTCACTGAAGCTTTCTTT.

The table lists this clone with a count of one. DNA of the CDR3: TGTGCCAGCAGTACTCAGCCAGAGTACCAAGAGACCCAGTACTTC. Residues: CASSTQPEYQETQYF. V and J are TRBV6-5 and TRBJ2-5; D unresolved. The CDR3 runs to 15 residues. V dropped 5 bases and J dropped 0 bases, with 13 bases sitting between them. Per the germline V gene, CDR1 is MNHEY and CDR2 is SVGAGI.

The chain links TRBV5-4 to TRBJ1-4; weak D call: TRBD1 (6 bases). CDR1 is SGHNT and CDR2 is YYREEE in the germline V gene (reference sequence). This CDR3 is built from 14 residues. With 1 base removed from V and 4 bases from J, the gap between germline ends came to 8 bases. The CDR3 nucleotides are TGTGCCAGCAGCTTGCAGGGGTATAATGAAAAACTGTTTTTT. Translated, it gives CASSLQGYNEKLFF. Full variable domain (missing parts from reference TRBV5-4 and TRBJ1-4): ETGVTQSPTHLIKTRGQQVTLRCSSQSGHNTVSWYQQALGQGPQFIFQYYREEENGRGNFPPRFSGLQFPNYSSELNVNALELDDSALYLCASSLQGYNEKLFFGSGTQLSVL.

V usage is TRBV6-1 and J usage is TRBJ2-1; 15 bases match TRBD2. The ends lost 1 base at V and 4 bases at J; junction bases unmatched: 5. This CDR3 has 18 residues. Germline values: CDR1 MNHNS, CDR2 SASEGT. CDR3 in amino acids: CASSEGTSGGARYNEQFF. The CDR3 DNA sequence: TGTGCCAGCAGTGAAGGGACTAGCGGGGGGGCGAGATACAATGAGCAGTTCTTC.

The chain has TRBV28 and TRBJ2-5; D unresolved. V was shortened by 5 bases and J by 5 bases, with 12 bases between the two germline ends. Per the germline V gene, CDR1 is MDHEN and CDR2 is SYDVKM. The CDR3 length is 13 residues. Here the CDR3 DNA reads TGTGCCAGCAGTACAGTCGCTGTGGAGACCCAGTACTTC. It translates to CASSTVAVETQYF.

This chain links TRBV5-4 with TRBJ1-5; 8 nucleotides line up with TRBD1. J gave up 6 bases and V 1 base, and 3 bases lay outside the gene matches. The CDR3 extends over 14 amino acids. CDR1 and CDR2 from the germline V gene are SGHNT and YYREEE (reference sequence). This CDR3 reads CASSLQGAGQPQHF. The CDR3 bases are TGTGCCAGCAGCTTGCAGGGGGCAGGTCAGCCCCAGCATTTT.

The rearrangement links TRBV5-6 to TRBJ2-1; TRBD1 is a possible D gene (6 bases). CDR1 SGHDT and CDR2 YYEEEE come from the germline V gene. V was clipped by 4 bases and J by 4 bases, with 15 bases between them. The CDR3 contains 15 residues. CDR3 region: CASSARQANYNEQFF. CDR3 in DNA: TGTGCCAGCAGCGCCCGACAGGCGAATTACAATGAGCAGTTCTTC.